A selection of T cell receptor beta chains follows, all from one sample in a study of T cell responses to AZD1222 COVID-19 vaccine. The repertoire was sequenced with immunoSEQ multiplex PCR; TCRdb's copy has only in-frame clones and lacks some. The sample records 130,000 or so clones, approximately 92% being singletons. This sample comprised peripheral blood, obtained on day 0 of AZD1222 vaccination. The source of these receptors is an adult in good health. Both conserved end residues are part of each CDR3. The order of the fields is J gene, V gene, clone size, D gene, CDR3 DNA, CDR3 protein. D genes are given only for firm matches. Clone size is shown for a subset of rows, as once, few, many or a class of expanded clone.

J: TRBJ2-5; V: TRBV2; size: NA; D: NA; DNA: TGTGCCAGCAGTGGTGAGGGATGGGAGACCCAGTACTTC; CDR3: CASSGEGWETQYF
J: TRBJ2-2; V: TRBV27; size: NA; D: NA; DNA: TGTGCCAGCAGATTAGGGTTGGGGACAGGGGAGCTGTTTTTT; CDR3: CASRLGLGTGELFF
J: TRBJ2-1; V: TRBV30; size: NA; D: TRBD2; DNA: TGTGCCCAGTCAGATGGGCTAGCGGGAGGGATTGAGCGGCAGTTCTTC; CDR3: CAQSDGLAGGIERQFF
J: TRBJ1-1; V: TRBV2; size: NA; D: TRBD1; DNA: TGTGCCAGCAGTGAAATTCGGGGACAGACTGAAGCTTTCTTT; CDR3: CASSEIRGQTEAFF
J: TRBJ2-7; V: TRBV28; size: NA; D: NA; DNA: TGTGCCAGCAGTTTATCTCCAGTACAGGCCGAGCAGTACTTC; CDR3: CASSLSPVQAEQYF
J: TRBJ1-3; V: TRBV5-8; size: NA; D: NA; DNA: TGTGCCAGCAGTAGGGGGAGCTCTGGAAACACCATATATTTT; CDR3: CASSRGSSGNTIYF
J: TRBJ2-7; V: TRBV2; size: NA; D: NA; DNA: TGTGCCAGCCGGGCCCTTGACACTTCCTACGAGCAGTACTTC; CDR3: CASRALDTSYEQYF
J: TRBJ2-2; V: TRBV5-4; size: NA; D: TRBD2; DNA: TGTGCCACCCGCCTAAGCGGGAGAGGCACCGGGGAGCTGTTTTTT; CDR3: CATRLSGRGTGELFF
J: TRBJ2-7; V: TRBV5-6; size: NA; D: NA; DNA: TGTGCCAGCAGCTTGGCGGGACTTTTCGGCGAGCAGTACTTC; CDR3: CASSLAGLFGEQYF
J: TRBJ2-7; V: TRBV7-9; size: once; D: TRBD2; DNA: TGTGCCAGCAGCTCTCGGACTAGATACTACGAGCAGTACTTC; CDR3: CASSSRTRYYEQYF
J: TRBJ2-2; V: TRBV4-1; size: NA; D: TRBD1; DNA: TGCGCCAGCAGCCAGGCCCCCAGGGGGCGGACCGGGGAGCTGTTTTTT; CDR3: CASSQAPRGRTGELFF
J: TRBJ2-7; V: TRBV6-6; size: NA; D: TRBD1; DNA: TGTGCCAGCAGGGGCGGACAGGGGGGGTCCTACGAGCAGTACTTC; CDR3: CASRGGQGGSYEQYF
J: TRBJ1-1; V: TRBV18; size: NA; D: TRBD1; DNA: TGTGCCAGCTCACCGCCCTACAGGGGGCCGATGGCTTTCTTT; CDR3: CASSPPYRGPMAFF
J: TRBJ2-7; V: TRBV2; size: NA; D: TRBD1; DNA: TGTGCCAACAGGGACAGGGCGAGTTACGAGCAGTACTTC; CDR3: CANRDRASYEQYF
J: TRBJ2-7; V: TRBV11-1; size: NA; D: NA; DNA: TGTGCCAGCAGCTTAGGCCTTCCAGTCCCCTACGAGCAGTACTTC; CDR3: CASSLGLPVPYEQYF
J: TRBJ2-5; V: TRBV5-1; size: NA; D: NA; DNA: TGCGCCAGCAGCTTGCAGCCGGGACAAAACCAAGAGACCCAGTACTTC; CDR3: CASSLQPGQNQETQYF
J: TRBJ2-1; V: TRBV5-1; size: NA; D: TRBD2; DNA: TGCGCCAGCAGCAAGGGACTAGCGGGAGGGCCGATCAATGAGCAGTTCTTC; CDR3: CASSKGLAGGPINEQFF
J: TRBJ2-2; V: TRBV7-9; size: NA; D: TRBD1; DNA: TGTGCCAGCACCAGGGACAGCGCGAACACCGGGGAGCTGTTTTTT; CDR3: CASTRDSANTGELFF
J: TRBJ1-2; V: TRBV19; size: NA; D: NA; DNA: TGTGCCAGTAGTAACATAACAGGGCCGGGCGGGGGCTACACCTTC; CDR3: CASSNITGPGGGYTF
J: TRBJ1-6; V: TRBV7-9; size: once; D: TRBD1; DNA: TGTGCCATTGAAGACAGGGGGTTGAATTCACCCCTCCACTTT; CDR3: CAIEDRGLNSPLHF
J: TRBJ1-1; V: TRBV5-1; size: NA; D: NA; DNA: TGCGCCAGCAGCCCTCAGGGGCACACTGAAGCTTTCTTT; CDR3: CASSPQGHTEAFF
J: TRBJ1-5; V: TRBV19; size: NA; D: NA; DNA: TGTGCCAGCAAAGGACAACCTTTGGAGCCCCAGCATTTT; CDR3: CASKGQPLEPQHF
J: TRBJ2-1; V: TRBV7-8; size: NA; D: NA; DNA: TGTGCCAGCAGCCCTTCCCGGGTAGCTCCCTTTTCAAATGAGCAGTTCTTC; CDR3: CASSPSRVAPFSNEQFF
J: TRBJ2-4; V: TRBV10-3; size: NA; D: NA; DNA: TGTGCCAGTACTAGTCTAATAACCAAAAACATTCAGTACTTC; CDR3: CASTSLITKNIQYF
J: TRBJ1-1; V: TRBV19; size: NA; D: NA; DNA: TGTGCCAGTAGTATAGGCTCGCGGACCCTTGGAGCTTTCTTT; CDR3: CASSIGSRTLGAFF
J: TRBJ2-7; V: TRBV10-3; size: NA; D: TRBD2; DNA: TGTGCCATCAGCCTCGGGGGGGCCGGTGAGCAGTACTTC; CDR3: CAISLGGAGEQYF
J: TRBJ2-2; V: TRBV28; size: NA; D: TRBD1; DNA: TGTGCCAGCAGCCGAAGCAGGGGGCGTCGGACCGGGGAGCTGTTTTTT; CDR3: CASSRSRGRRTGELFF
J: TRBJ2-7; V: TRBV28; size: NA; D: NA; DNA: TGTGCCAGCAGTTTACATTCGGGCTCCTACGAGCAGTACTTC; CDR3: CASSLHSGSYEQYF
J: TRBJ1-2; V: TRBV5-1; size: NA; D: NA; DNA: TGCGCCAGCAGTTCCGGGTCACGGGTATATGGCTACACCTTC; CDR3: CASSSGSRVYGYTF
J: TRBJ1-1; V: TRBV24-1; size: NA; D: TRBD1; DNA: TGTGCCACCAGTGATTCGGACAGGGCCCCGGGGGAAGCTTTCTTT; CDR3: CATSDSDRAPGEAFF
J: TRBJ2-2; V: TRBV11-2; size: once; D: TRBD2; DNA: TGTGCCAGCAGCTTACCCCGTGGAGCGGGAGCAAATTCCGGGGAGCTGTTTTTT; CDR3: CASSLPRGAGANSGELFF
J: TRBJ1-3; V: TRBV9; size: NA; D: TRBD1; DNA: TGTGCCAGCAACCCGGGACAGGGAACTGGAAACACCATATATTTT; CDR3: CASNPGQGTGNTIYF
J: TRBJ1-2; V: TRBV7-7; size: NA; D: TRBD1; DNA: TGTGCTAGCAGCCGGGACAGGGAGGGGGGCTACACCTTC; CDR3: CASSRDREGGYTF
J: TRBJ2-5; V: TRBV5-1; size: NA; D: NA; DNA: TGCGCCAGCAGCCGTCCCCCACAAGAGACCCAGTACTTC; CDR3: CASSRPPQETQYF
J: TRBJ2-7; V: TRBV5-5; size: few; D: NA; DNA: TGTGCCAGCAGCTGGGGGGGCGTACAGGCCTACGAGCAGTACTTC; CDR3: CASSWGGVQAYEQYF
J: TRBJ2-1; V: TRBV28; size: NA; D: TRBD2; DNA: TGTGCCAGCAGTTTGCGGGGGAGTGAGCAGTTCTTC; CDR3: CASSLRGSEQFF
J: TRBJ2-3; V: TRBV3-1/TRBV3-2; size: NA; D: NA; DNA: TGTGCCAGCAGCCCGTTGGTTACTGCAGATACGCAGTATTTT; CDR3: CASSPLVTADTQYF